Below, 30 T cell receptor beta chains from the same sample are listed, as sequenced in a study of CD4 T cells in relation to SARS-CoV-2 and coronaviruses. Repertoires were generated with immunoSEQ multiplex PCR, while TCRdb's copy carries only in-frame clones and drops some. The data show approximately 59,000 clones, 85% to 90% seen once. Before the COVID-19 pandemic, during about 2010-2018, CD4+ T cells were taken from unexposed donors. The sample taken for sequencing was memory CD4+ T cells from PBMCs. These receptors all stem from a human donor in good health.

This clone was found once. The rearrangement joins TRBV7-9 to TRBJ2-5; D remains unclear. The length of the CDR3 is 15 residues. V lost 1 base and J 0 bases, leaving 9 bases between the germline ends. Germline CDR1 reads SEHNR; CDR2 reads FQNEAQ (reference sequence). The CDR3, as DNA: TGTGCCAGCAGCTTAGGCCGGTGGTACCAAGAGACCCAGTACTTC. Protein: CASSLGRWYQETQYF.

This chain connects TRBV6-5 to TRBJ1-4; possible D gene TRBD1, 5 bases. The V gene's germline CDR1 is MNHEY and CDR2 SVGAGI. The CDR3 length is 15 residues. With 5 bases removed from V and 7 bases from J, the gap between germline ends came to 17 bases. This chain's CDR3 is CASSPLRAGGEKLFF. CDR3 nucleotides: TGTGCCAGCAGTCCCCTCAGGGCAGGAGGTGAAAAACTGTTTTTT.

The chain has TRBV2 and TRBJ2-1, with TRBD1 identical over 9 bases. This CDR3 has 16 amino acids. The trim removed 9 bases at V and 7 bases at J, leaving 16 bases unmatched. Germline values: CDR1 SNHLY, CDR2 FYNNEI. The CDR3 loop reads CASMGPGTGRGNEQFF. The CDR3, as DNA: TGTGCCAGTATGGGACCGGGGACAGGGAGAGGGAATGAGCAGTTCTTC. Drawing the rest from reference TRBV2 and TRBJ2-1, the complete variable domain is EPEVTQTPSHQVTQMGQEVILRCVPISNHLYFYWYRQILGQKVEFLVSFYNNEISEKSEIFDDQFSVERPDGSNFTLKIRSTKLEDSAMYFCASMGPGTGRGNEQFFGPGTRLTVL.

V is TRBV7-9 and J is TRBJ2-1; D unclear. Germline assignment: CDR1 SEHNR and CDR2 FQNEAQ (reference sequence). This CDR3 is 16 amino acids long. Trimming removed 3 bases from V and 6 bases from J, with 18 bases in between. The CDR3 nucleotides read TGTGCCAGCAGCTTGGTGGACCCTTATACGGGCAATGAGCAGTTCTTC. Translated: CASSLVDPYTGNEQFF.

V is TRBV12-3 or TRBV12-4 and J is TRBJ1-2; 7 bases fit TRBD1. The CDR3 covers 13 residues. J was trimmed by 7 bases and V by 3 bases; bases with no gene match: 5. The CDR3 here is CASSFVTGVGYTF. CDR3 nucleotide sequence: TGTGCCAGCAGTTTCGTAACAGGGGTTGGCTACACCTTC.

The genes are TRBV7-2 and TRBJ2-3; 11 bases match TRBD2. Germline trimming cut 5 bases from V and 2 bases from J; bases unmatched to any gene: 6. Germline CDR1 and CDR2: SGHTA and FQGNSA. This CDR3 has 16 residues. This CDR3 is CASSPRTSGLTDTQYF. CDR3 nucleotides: TGTGCCAGCAGCCCCAGGACTAGCGGGCTCACAGATACGCAGTATTTT.

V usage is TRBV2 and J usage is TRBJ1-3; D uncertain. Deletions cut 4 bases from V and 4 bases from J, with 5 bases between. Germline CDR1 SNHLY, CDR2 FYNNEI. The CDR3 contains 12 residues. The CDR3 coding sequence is TGTGCCAGCAGTGTTTCCGGAAACACCATATATTTT. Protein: CASSVSGNTIYF.

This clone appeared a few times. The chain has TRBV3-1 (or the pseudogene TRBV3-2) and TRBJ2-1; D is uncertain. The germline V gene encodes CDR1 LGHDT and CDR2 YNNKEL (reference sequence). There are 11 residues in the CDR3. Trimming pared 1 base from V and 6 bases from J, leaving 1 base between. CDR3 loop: CASSQANEQFF. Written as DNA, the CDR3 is TGTGCCAGCAGCCAAGCCAATGAGCAGTTCTTC.

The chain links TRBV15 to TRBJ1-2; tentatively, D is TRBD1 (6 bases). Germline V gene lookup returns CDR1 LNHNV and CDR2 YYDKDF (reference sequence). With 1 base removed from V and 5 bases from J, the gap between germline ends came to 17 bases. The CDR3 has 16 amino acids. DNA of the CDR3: TGTGCCACCAGCAGAGTGAGGACAGTAACTGTATATGGCTACACCTTC. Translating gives CATSRVRTVTVYGYTF.

This chain's CDR3 is CASSVQGHGYTF. CDR3 sequence (DNA): TGTGCCAGCAGCGTACAAGGGCATGGCTACACCTTC. The chain carries TRBV5-5 and TRBJ1-2; the D is unclear. The V gene lost 4 bases and the J gene lost 6 bases, with 10 bases spanning the gap. Germline lookup yields CDR1 SGHKS and CDR2 YYEKEE (reference sequence). There are 12 residues in the CDR3. Complete variable domain (other parts from reference TRBV5-5 and TRBJ1-2): DAGVTQSPTHLIKTRGQQVTLRCSPISGHKSVSWYQQVLGQGPQFIFQYYEKEERGRGNFPDRFSARQFPNYSSELNVNALLLGDSALYLCASSVQGHGYTFGSGTRLTVV.

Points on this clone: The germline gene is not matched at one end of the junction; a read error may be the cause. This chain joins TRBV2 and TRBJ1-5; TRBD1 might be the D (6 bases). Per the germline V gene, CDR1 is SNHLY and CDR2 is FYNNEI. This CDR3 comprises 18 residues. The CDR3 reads CASSEDLGGSYLNQSQHF. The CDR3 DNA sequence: TGTGCCAGCAGTGAAGATTTGGGGGGCTCATACCTCAATCAGTCCCAGCATTTT.

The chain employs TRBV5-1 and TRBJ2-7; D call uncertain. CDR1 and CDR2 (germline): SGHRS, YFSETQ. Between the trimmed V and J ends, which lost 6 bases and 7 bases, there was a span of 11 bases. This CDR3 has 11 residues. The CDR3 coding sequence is TGCGCCAGCACCCTGTCTTGGGAGCAGTACTTC. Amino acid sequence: CASTLSWEQYF. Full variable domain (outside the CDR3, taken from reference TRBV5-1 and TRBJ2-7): KAGVTQTPRYLIKTRGQQVTLSCSPISGHRSVSWYQQTPGQGLQFLFEYFSETQRNKGNFPGRFSGRQFSNSRSEMNVSTLELGDSALYLCASTLSWEQYFGPGTRLTVT.

CDR3 loop: CASSLRVPYEQYF. In nucleotides, the CDR3 is TGTGCCAGCAGCTTAAGGGTCCCCTACGAGCAGTACTTC. This chain uses TRBV7-2 with TRBJ2-7; D not certain. The CDR3 runs 13 residues. Germline CDR1 and CDR2: SGHTA and FQGNSA. V was trimmed by 2 bases and J by 2 bases, leaving 7 bases between them. Supplemented by reference TRBV7-2 and TRBJ2-7, the full variable domain reads GAGVSQSPSNKVTEKGKDVELRCDPISGHTALYWYRQSLGQGLEFLIYFQGNSAPDKSGLPSDRFSAERTGGSVSTLTIQRTQQEDSAVYLCASSLRVPYEQYFGPGTRLTVT.

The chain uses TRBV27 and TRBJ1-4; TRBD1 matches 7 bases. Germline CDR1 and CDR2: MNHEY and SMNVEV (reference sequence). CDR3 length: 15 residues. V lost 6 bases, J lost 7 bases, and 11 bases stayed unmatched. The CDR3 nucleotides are TGTGCCAGCAGCAGATACGGACAGGTCCGTGAAAAACTGTTTTTT. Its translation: CASSRYGQVREKLFF.

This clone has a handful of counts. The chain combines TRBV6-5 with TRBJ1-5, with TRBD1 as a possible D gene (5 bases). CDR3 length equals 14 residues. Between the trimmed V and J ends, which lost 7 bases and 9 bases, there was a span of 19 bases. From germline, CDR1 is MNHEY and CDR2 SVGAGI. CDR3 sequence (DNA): TGTGCCAGCACCGAGGGCGGGGGGGTGAGGCCCCAGCATTTT. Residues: CASTEGGGVRPQHF.

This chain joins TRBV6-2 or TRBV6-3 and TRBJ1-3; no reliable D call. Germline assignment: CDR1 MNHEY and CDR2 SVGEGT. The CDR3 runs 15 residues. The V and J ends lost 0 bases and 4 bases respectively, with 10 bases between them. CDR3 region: CASSYSKPGGNTIYF. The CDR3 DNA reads TGTGCCAGCAGTTACTCGAAGCCAGGAGGAAACACCATATATTTT.

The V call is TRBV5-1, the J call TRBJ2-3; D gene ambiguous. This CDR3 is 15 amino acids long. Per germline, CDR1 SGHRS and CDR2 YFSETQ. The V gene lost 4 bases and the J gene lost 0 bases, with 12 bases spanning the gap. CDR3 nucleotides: TGCGCCAGCAGCCCCGACGTTTCTAGCACAGATACGCAGTATTTT. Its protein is CASSPDVSSTDTQYF.

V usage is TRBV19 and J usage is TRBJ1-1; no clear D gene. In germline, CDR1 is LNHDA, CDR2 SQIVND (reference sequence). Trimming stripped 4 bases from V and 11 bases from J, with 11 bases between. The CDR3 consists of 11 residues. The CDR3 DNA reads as TGTGCCAGTAGTACTGGGCGGAGGGCTTTCTTT. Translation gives CASSTGRRAFF.

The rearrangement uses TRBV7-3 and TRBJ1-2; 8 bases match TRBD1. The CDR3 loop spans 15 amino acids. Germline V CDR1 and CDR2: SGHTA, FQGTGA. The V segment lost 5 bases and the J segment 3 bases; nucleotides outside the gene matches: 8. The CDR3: CASSLQGASDYGYTF. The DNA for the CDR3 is TGTGCCAGCAGCCTCCAGGGGGCGTCGGACTATGGCTACACCTTC.

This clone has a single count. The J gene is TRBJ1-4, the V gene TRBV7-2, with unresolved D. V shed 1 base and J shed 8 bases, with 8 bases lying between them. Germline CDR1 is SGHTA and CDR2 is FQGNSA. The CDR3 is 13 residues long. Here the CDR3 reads CASSLDRLEKLFF. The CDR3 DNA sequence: TGTGCCAGCAGCTTAGATAGGTTGGAAAAACTGTTTTTT.

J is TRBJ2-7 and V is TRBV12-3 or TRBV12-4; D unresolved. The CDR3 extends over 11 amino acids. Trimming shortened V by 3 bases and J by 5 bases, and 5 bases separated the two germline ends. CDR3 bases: TGTGCCAGCAGTTTTAAGCACGAGCAGTACTTC. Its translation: CASSFKHEQYF.

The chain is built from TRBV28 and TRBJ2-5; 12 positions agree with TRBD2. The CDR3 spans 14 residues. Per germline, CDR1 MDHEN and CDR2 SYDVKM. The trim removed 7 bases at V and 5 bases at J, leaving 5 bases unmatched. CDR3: CASTLAGGPETQYF. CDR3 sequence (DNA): TGTGCCAGCACCCTAGCGGGAGGGCCGGAGACCCAGTACTTC. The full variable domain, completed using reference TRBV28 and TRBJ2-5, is DVKVTQSSRYLVKRTGEKVFLECVQDMDHENMFWYRQDPGLGLRLIYFSYDVKMKEKGDIPEGYSVSREKKERFSLILESASTNQTSMYLCASTLAGGPETQYFGPGTRLLVL.

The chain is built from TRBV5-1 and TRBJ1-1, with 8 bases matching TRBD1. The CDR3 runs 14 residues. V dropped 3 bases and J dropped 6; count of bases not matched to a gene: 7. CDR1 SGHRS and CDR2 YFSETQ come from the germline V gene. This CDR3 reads CASSSQGAGAEAFF. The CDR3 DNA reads TGCGCCAGCAGCTCTCAGGGGGCCGGGGCTGAAGCTTTCTTT.

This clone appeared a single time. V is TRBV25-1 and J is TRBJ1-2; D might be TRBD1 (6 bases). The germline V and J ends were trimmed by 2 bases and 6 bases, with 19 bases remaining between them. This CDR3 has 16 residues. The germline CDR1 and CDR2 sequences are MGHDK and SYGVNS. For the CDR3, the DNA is TGTGCCAGCAGTGAACCTGGGACACCCTCGTTGGATGGCTACACCTTC. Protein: CASSEPGTPSLDGYTF.

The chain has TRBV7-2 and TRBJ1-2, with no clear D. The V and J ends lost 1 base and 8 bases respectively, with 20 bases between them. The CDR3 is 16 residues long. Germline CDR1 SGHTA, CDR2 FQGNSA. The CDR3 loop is CASSLGETYSSRGYTF. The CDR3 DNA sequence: TGTGCCAGCAGCTTAGGCGAGACGTACTCAAGCAGAGGCTACACCTTC.

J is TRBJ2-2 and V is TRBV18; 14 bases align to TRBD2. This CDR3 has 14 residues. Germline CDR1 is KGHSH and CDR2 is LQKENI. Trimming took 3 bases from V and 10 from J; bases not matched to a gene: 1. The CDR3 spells CASSPGLAGEELFF. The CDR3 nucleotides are TGTGCCAGCTCACCGGGACTAGCGGGGGAGGAGCTGTTTTTT.

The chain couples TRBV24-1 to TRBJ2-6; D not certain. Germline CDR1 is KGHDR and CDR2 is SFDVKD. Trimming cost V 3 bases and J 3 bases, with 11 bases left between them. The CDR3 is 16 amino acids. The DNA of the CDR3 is TGTGCCACCAGTGATCTCCCGGTGTTTGGGGCCAACGTCCTGACTTTC. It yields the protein CATSDLPVFGANVLTF.

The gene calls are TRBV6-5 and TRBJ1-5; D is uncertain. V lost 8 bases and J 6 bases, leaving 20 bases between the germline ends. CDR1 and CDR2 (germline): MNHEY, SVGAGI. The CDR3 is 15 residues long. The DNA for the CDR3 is TGTGCCAGCGGGCTGGGAAGCCGGGTCAGTCAGCCCCAGCATTTT. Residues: CASGLGSRVSQPQHF.

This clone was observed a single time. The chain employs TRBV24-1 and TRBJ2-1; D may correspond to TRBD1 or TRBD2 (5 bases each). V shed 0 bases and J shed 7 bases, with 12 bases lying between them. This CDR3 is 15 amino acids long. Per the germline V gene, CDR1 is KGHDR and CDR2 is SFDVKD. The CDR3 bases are TGTGCCACCAGTGATTTGCGACAGCGGTCGAATGAGCAGTTCTTC. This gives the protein CATSDLRQRSNEQFF.

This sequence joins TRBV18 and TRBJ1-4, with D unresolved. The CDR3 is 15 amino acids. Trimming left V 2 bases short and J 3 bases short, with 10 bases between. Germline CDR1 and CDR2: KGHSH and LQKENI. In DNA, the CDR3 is TGTGCCAGCTCACCAATCCGAGAGGCTAATGAAAAACTGTTTTTT. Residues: CASSPIREANEKLFF.